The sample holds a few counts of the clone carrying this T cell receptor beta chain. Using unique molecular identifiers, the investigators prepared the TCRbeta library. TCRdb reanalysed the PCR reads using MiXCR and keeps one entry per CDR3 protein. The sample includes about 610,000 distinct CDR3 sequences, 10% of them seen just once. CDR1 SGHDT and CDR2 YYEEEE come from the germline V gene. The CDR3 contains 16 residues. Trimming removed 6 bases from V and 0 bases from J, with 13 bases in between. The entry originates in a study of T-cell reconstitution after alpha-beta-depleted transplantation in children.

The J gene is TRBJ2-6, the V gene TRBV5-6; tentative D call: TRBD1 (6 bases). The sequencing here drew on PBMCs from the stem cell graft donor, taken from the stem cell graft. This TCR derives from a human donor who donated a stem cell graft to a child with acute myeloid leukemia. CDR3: CASTGDKSSGANVLTF. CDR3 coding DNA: TGTGCCAGCACCGGGGACAAGAGCTCTGGGGCCAACGTCCTGACTTTC.